The following is a TCR beta chain sequence with its context. In the absence of a count, this clonotype is rated medium-sized (0.01 to 0.1%) from its frequency. Its cognate antigen has yet to be identified. The CDR3 contains 16 residues, cysteine and phenylalanine counted. DNA is not recorded here. As encoded in the germline V gene (reference sequence), CDR1 is MNHNY while CDR2 is SVGAGI. This entry is derived from a study of T cell clusters in autoimmune cytopenias (dated by TCRdb to the late 2010s). Regarding the study in general: The median TRB sequencing depth was around 55,000 reads per sample, and the median number of distinct TRB clonotypes was about 2,400 per sample. Alongside healthy, CLL and autoimmune hepatitis controls, autoimmune cytopenia patients had their peripheral blood TRB and IGH repertoires sequenced at active disease and again during treatment follow-up. The goal of the study was to determine whether autoimmune cytopenia patients have a disease-specific immune repertoire signature that could serve as a blood-based biomarker. The paper's findings and limits, for the study overall: The TRB repertoire shifts, including less even repertoires in secondary cytopenia and CLL, mostly reflected lymphoma bias and not autoimmunity. Healthy donors had almost three times as many exclusive TRB clusters as active autoimmune hepatitis patients, a finding consistent with an autoimmunity-wide signature. The T cell clusters were defined only in silico, and the functional role of the clusters was left to be validated experimentally. The GLIPH analysis suggested a lack of physiological T cell clusters in primary autoimmune cytopenia patients, since around 56 clusters were exclusive to healthy donors whereas approximately 17 were exclusive to patients. The cluster-lack signature was not observed for secondary cytopenia versus CLL, as the signature was apparently masked by the dominant lymphoma-associated repertoire.

Per sample, around 0.25 ug of peripheral blood genomic DNA, approximately 37,500 genome equivalents, was used for TRB amplification. Multiplex PCR with a touch-down protocol amplified TRB rearrangements, with the TRB-A and TRB-B primer pools combined in a single tube. Two consecutive PCR reactions with Phusion HS II polymerase added Illumina adapters and sample indices to the amplicons. After gel purification with the NucleoSpin Gel and PCR Clean-up kit, the amplicons were quantified by Qubit and checked for quality on an Agilent 2100 Bioanalyzer. Sequencing of the libraries was done on an Illumina MiSeq with 600-cycle, single-indexed, paired-end runs. In the paper's pipeline: Alignment and assembly of TRB reads were performed with MiXCR version 2.1.12 and the default MiXCR reference library. A clone was defined by each unique CDR3 nucleotide sequence, and the analysis included only productive sequences supported by at least two reads. Repertoire diversity was assessed by alpha-parameterized diversity profiles (alpha 0 to 5), including Shannon (alpha 1) and Simpson (alpha 2) indices, computed with an R script. Combinatorial TRB VJ usage was computed with the tcR package and compared between cohorts by principal component analysis with ade4. GLIPH clustering of TCRbeta CDR3s was carried out on cohort pairs matched by age and read depth, and cluster frequencies were compared by Wilcoxon test. The reads underwent TCRdb reprocessing, giving one record for each CDR3 protein sequence and no DNA. These V and J calls are TCRdb output, not the study's own analysis. This sample's listing comprises some 5,900 distinct CDR3 sequences. The top ten constitute approximately 8% of the sample.

This sequence originates from a human donor with an autoimmune cytopenia or autoimmune hepatitis (not recorded which). The chain employs TRBV6-6 and TRBJ2-1; there is no DNA to check the TCRdb D call of TRBD1. The sequenced sample was peripheral blood. The CDR3 region has the sequence CASSRGQVSPYNEQFF.